This T cell receptor (beta chain) was observed in a study of blood T cell repertoires in COVID-19. Whole-study context: Samples taken during acute and convalescent COVID-19 were collected in the United States, Italy and Spain. PBMCs, B-cell-depleted T cells, or T cells were the source of the cDNA or gDNA that made up the material.

Authors' processing steps: How many nucleated cells were present was estimated from reference gene primer amplification. Data came from immunoSEQ multiplex PCR; TCRdb stores just in-frame clones and leaves some out. V, J and clone size are taken as reported in that table, and D and trimming were inferred from the DNA itself. The sample yields a few hundred thousand clones, about 81% seen once. Resolution of symptoms, clearance, or two negative PCRs was present in recovered Cohort 3 donors. CDR3 length equals 15 residues. V gave up 0 bases and J gave up 7 bases, with 10 bases separating them. Germline V gives CDR1 SGHNT, CDR2 YENEEA.

The receptor was isolated from a man aged 35 to 55 who had recovered from COVID-19. Sequenced input: PBMCs or T cells enriched from blood (not recorded which). The J gene is TRBJ1-6, the V gene TRBV11-3; perhaps TRBD1 as D (6 bases). CDR3 nucleotides: TGTGCCAGCAGCTTAGATGGGGGCAGAAATTCACCCCTCCACTTT. It specifies CASSLDGGRNSPLHF.